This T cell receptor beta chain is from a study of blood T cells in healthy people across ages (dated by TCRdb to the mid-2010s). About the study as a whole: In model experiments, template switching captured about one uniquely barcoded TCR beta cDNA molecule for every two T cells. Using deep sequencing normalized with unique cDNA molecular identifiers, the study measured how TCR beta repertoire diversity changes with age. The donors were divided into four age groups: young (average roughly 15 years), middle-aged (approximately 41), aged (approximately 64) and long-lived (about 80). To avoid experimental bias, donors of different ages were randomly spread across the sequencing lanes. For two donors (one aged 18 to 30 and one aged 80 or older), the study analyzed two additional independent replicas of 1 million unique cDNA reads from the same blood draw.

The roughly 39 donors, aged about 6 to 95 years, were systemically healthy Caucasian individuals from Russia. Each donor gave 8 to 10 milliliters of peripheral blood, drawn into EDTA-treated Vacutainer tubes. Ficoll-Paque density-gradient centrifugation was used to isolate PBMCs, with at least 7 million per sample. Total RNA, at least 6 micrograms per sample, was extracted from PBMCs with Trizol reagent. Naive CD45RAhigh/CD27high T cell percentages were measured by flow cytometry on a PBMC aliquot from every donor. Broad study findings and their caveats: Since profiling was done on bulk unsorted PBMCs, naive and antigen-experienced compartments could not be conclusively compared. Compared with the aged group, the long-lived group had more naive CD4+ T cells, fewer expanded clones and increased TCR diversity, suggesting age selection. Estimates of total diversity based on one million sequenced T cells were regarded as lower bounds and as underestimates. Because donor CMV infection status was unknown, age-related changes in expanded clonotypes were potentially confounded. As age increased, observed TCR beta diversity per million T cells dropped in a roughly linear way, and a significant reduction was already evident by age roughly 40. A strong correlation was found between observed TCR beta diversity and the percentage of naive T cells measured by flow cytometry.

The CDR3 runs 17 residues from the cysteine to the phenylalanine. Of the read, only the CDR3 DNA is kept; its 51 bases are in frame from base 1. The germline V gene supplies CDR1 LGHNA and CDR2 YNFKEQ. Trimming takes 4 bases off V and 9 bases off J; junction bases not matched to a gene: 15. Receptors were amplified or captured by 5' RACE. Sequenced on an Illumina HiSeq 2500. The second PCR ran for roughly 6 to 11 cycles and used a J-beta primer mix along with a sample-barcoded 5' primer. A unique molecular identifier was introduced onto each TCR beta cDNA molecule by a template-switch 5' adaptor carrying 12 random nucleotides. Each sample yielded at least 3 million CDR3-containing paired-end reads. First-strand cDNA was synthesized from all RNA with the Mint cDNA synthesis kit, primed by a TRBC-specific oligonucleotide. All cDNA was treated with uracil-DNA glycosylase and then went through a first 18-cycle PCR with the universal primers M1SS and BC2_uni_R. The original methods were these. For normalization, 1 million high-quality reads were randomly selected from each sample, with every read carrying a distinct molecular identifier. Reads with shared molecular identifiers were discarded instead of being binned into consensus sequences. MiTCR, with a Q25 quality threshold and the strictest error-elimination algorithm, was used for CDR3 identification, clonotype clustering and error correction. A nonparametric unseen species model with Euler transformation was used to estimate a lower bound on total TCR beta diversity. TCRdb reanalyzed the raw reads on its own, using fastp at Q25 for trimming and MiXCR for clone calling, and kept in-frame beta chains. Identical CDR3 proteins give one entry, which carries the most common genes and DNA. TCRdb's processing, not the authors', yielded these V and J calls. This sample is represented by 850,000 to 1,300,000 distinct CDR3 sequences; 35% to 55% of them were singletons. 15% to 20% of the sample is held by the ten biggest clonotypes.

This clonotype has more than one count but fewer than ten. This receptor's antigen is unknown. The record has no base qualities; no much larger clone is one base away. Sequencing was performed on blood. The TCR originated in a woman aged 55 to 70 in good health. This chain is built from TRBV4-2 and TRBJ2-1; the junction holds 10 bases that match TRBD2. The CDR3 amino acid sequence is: CASSRIAGGLGGSEQFF. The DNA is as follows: TGTGCCAGCAGCCGTATAGCGGGAGGTTTGGGAGGAAGTGAGCAGTTCTTC.